The clone carrying this T cell receptor (beta chain) was seen a few times. Its specificity is not known. The sample originates from a study of blood T cells in healthy people across ages. Regarding the study as a whole: Diversity of TCR beta per million T cells declined in a roughly linear way with age. Changes seen in expanded clonotypes were possibly confounded by donor CMV status left unknown.

Per-sample PBMC isolation yielded at least 7 million cells. V lost 5 bases, J lost 5 bases, and 9 bases lay in between. The CDR3 loop spans 12 amino acids. Primers used in a second PCR of about 6 to 12 cycles were a sample-barcoded 5' primer and a J-beta primer mix. Each cDNA was tagged by a template-switch adaptor containing 12 random nucleotides. TCRdb reprocessed the 5' RACE reads via MiXCR and lists one record per CDR3 protein. Found here are about 1.6 million distinct CDR3 sequences, around 36% of them singletons; the top ten hold around 11%. The chain carries TRBV12-3 or TRBV12-4 and TRBJ1-2; D unclear. What was sequenced was blood. This receptor was identified in a woman aged 25 to 39 in good health. CDR3 region: CASSPLAYGYTF. In DNA form, the CDR3 reads TGTGCCAGCAGTCCTCTGGCTTATGGCTACACCTTC.